This passage covers 15 T cell receptor beta chains from one sample sequenced in a study of CD8 T cells in ankylosing spondylitis. Each CDR3 protein is one row after TCRdb ran MiXCR on the 5' RACE reads. The sample consists of 200,000 to 250,000 distinct CDR3 sequences, 32% of them appearing once. Input material: blood, either unsorted or a sorted T cell fraction (not recorded which). The receptors were gathered from a male donor with ankylosing spondylitis or in good health (not recorded which).

J is TRBJ2-5 and V is TRBV4-2; no clear D gene. Germline CDR1 reads LGHNA; CDR2 reads YNFKEQ. V lost 1 base and J lost 4, with 13 bases in between. CDR3 length: 15 residues. This CDR3 reads CASSQAAMVRETQYF. In DNA, the CDR3 is TGTGCCAGCAGCCAAGCGGCGATGGTTAGAGAGACCCAGTACTTC.

The chain has TRBV4-1 and TRBJ2-1; 9 bases align to TRBD2. This CDR3 has 24 residues. With V trimmed by 3 bases and J by 0 bases, 27 bases remained unmatched. CDR1 is MGHRA, CDR2 YSYEKL, per germline. The CDR3 protein is CASSQSGAGSGLALWSGSYNEQFF. The CDR3 DNA reads TGCGCCAGCAGCCAGAGTGGGGCAGGGAGTGGACTAGCGTTGTGGTCTGGCTCCTACAATGAGCAGTTCTTC.

In its sample, this clonotype was seen once. The chain combines TRBV11-2 with TRBJ2-7; D ambiguous. From germline, CDR1 is SGHAT and CDR2 FQNNGV. V lost 5 bases and J 3 bases, leaving 8 bases between the germline ends. The CDR3 spans 12 residues. CDR3 protein: CASSTWGYEQYF. The CDR3, as DNA: TGTGCCAGCAGCACTTGGGGCTACGAGCAGTACTTC.

V gene TRBV7-9 combines with J gene TRBJ1-5; D unclear. Germline V gives CDR1 SEHNR, CDR2 FQNEAQ (reference sequence). The CDR3 totals 16 residues. V lost 5 bases and J lost 7, with 21 bases in between. Here the CDR3 DNA reads TGTGCCAGCAGCGCGCTTGGGCCAAGCGCGGACCAGCCCCAGCATTTT. Translating it yields CASSALGPSADQPQHF.

Of note for this clonotype: Being one base from a much bigger clone, this may be a read error. V and J are TRBV20-1 and TRBJ1-5, with D possibly TRBD1 on 5 matching bases. Looked up from germline, CDR1 is DFQATT and CDR2 is SNEGSKA (reference sequence). The CDR3 is 12 amino acids. V lost 3 bases and J 3 bases, leaving 6 bases between the germline ends. CDR3 sequence (DNA): TGCAGTGCTAGGGACAACAATCAGCCCCAGCATTTT. Amino acid sequence: CSARDNNQPQHF.

The chain is built from TRBV12-3 or TRBV12-4 and TRBJ2-6, with 7 bases matching TRBD2. This CDR3 spans 14 amino acids. Unmatched junction bases numbered 2, after V lost 6 bases and J lost 3 bases. This CDR3 is CASRGGVGANVLTF. CDR3 DNA sequence: TGTGCCAGCAGGGGAGGGGTTGGGGCCAACGTCCTGACTTTC.

The chain has TRBV20-1 and TRBJ2-1, with D tentatively TRBD1 or TRBD2 (5 bases each). The CDR3 runs 13 residues. Germline lookup yields CDR1 DFQATT and CDR2 SNEGSKA (reference sequence). Trimming shortened V by 7 bases and J by 6 bases, and 16 bases separated the two germline ends. CDR3 amino acids: CSVTGAIPNEQFF. As DNA, the CDR3 is TGCAGTGTAACCGGGGCTATTCCCAATGAGCAGTTCTTC.

This clonotype was seen ten or more times. The rearrangement joins TRBV29-1 to TRBJ2-2, with D perhaps matching TRBD1 (6 bases). The V end lost 7 bases, the J end lost 1 base, and 16 bases lay between the germline ends. CDR3 length: 15 residues. The germline gives CDR1 SQVTM, CDR2 ANQGSEA. The CDR3 loop is CSEYTGTKNTGELFF. CDR3 nucleotide sequence: TGCAGCGAATACACCGGGACAAAGAACACCGGGGAGCTGTTTTTT.

The genes are TRBV29-1 and TRBJ2-4, with D perhaps matching TRBD2 (7 bases). The germline V gene encodes CDR1 SQVTM and CDR2 ANQGSEA. The CDR3 covers 13 residues. Trimming took off 6 bases at V and 3 bases at J, with 12 bases between the two ends. Here the CDR3 reads CSVGGADKNIQYF. The CDR3 DNA is TGCAGCGTAGGGGGGGCGGACAAAAACATTCAGTACTTC. Full variable domain (outside the CDR3, taken from reference TRBV29-1 and TRBJ2-4): SAVISQKPSRDICQRGTSLTIQCQVDSQVTMMFWYRQQPGQSLTLIATANQGSEATYESGFVIDKFPISRPNLTFSTLTVSNMSPEDSSIYLCSVGGADKNIQYFGAGTRLSVL.

This clonotype was seen more than once but under ten times. This chain joins TRBV15 and TRBJ2-3, with a weak D call TRBD1 (5 bases). The CDR3 is 16 amino acids. Germline assignment: CDR1 LNHNV and CDR2 YYDKDF (reference sequence). V was cut by 0 bases and J by 1 base, with 11 bases left in between. The CDR3 sequence: CATSREWQGGTDTQYF. The CDR3, as DNA: TGTGCCACCAGCAGAGAGTGGCAGGGTGGCACAGATACGCAGTATTTT.

The J gene is TRBJ2-3, the V gene TRBV6-5, with 7 positions matching TRBD2. The CDR3 length is 15 residues. With 2 bases clipped from V and 1 base from J, the junction kept 3 bases outside the gene matches. Germline values: CDR1 MNHEY, CDR2 SVGAGI. CDR3 amino acids: CASSYKAGRTDTQYF. CDR3 sequence (DNA): TGTGCCAGCAGTTACAAAGCGGGGCGCACAGATACGCAGTATTTT.

This clonotype has just a few counts. V and J are TRBV29-1 and TRBJ2-7, with D possibly matching TRBD1 (5 bases). The CDR3 covers 11 residues. CDR1 SQVTM and CDR2 ANQGSEA come from the germline V gene. Trimming pared 3 bases from V and 6 bases from J, leaving 9 bases between. CDR3 loop: CSVDGHGEQYF. Written as DNA, the CDR3 is TGCAGCGTTGATGGACACGGCGAGCAGTACTTC.

This chain joins TRBV18 and TRBJ2-1; 9 bases align to TRBD1. V lost 6 bases and J lost 0; bases outside the gene matches: 9. Per germline, CDR1 KGHSH and CDR2 LQKENI. This CDR3 is built from 17 residues. The CDR3: CASSPGQGGSSYNEQFF. The CDR3 bases are TGTGCCAGCTCTCCGGGACAGGGAGGGAGCTCCTACAATGAGCAGTTCTTC. Full variable domain (missing parts from reference TRBV18 and TRBJ2-1): NAGVMQNPRHLVRRRGQEARLRCSPMKGHSHVYWYRQLPEEGLKFMVYLQKENIIDESGMPKERFSAEFPKEGPSILRIQQVVRGDSAAYFCASSPGQGGSSYNEQFFGPGTRLTVL.

This clonotype has just a few counts. The V and J genes are TRBV6-5 and TRBJ2-2; D perhaps matches TRBD1 (5 bases). Between the trimmed V and J ends, which lost 4 bases and 3 bases, there was a span of 12 bases. The CDR3 consists of 15 residues. The germline gives CDR1 MNHEY, CDR2 SVGAGI. The CDR3 here is CASSFQLRDTGELFF. CDR3 bases: TGTGCCAGCAGTTTCCAACTCAGGGACACCGGGGAGCTGTTTTTT.

The chain carries TRBV20-1 and TRBJ2-7; D perhaps matches TRBD2 (6 bases). Trimming removed 5 bases from V and 0 bases from J, with 14 bases in between. The CDR3 loop spans 14 amino acids. From germline, CDR1 is DFQATT and CDR2 SNEGSKA (reference sequence). The CDR3 DNA is TGCAGTGCTTTAAGGACGGGGGACTCCTACGAGCAGTACTTC. This sequence encodes CSALRTGDSYEQYF.